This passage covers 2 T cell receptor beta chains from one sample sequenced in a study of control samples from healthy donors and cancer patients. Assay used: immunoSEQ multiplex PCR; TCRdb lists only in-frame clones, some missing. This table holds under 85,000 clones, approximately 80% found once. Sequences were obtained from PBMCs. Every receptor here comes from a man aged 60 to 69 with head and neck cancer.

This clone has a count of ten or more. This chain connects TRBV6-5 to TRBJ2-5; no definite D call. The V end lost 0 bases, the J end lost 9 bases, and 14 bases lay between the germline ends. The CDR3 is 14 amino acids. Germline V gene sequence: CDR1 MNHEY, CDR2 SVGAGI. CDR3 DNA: TGTGCCAGCAGTTACTCGAGTGGGGTTTTGGCCCAGTACTTC. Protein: CASSYSSGVLAQYF.

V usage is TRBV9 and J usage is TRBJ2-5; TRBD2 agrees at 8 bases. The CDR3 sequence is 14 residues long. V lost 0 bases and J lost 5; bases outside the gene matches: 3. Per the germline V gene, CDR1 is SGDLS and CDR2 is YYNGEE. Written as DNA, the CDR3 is TGTGCCAGCAGCGTAGGCGGGGGGAAGGAGACCCAGTACTTC. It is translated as CASSVGGGKETQYF.